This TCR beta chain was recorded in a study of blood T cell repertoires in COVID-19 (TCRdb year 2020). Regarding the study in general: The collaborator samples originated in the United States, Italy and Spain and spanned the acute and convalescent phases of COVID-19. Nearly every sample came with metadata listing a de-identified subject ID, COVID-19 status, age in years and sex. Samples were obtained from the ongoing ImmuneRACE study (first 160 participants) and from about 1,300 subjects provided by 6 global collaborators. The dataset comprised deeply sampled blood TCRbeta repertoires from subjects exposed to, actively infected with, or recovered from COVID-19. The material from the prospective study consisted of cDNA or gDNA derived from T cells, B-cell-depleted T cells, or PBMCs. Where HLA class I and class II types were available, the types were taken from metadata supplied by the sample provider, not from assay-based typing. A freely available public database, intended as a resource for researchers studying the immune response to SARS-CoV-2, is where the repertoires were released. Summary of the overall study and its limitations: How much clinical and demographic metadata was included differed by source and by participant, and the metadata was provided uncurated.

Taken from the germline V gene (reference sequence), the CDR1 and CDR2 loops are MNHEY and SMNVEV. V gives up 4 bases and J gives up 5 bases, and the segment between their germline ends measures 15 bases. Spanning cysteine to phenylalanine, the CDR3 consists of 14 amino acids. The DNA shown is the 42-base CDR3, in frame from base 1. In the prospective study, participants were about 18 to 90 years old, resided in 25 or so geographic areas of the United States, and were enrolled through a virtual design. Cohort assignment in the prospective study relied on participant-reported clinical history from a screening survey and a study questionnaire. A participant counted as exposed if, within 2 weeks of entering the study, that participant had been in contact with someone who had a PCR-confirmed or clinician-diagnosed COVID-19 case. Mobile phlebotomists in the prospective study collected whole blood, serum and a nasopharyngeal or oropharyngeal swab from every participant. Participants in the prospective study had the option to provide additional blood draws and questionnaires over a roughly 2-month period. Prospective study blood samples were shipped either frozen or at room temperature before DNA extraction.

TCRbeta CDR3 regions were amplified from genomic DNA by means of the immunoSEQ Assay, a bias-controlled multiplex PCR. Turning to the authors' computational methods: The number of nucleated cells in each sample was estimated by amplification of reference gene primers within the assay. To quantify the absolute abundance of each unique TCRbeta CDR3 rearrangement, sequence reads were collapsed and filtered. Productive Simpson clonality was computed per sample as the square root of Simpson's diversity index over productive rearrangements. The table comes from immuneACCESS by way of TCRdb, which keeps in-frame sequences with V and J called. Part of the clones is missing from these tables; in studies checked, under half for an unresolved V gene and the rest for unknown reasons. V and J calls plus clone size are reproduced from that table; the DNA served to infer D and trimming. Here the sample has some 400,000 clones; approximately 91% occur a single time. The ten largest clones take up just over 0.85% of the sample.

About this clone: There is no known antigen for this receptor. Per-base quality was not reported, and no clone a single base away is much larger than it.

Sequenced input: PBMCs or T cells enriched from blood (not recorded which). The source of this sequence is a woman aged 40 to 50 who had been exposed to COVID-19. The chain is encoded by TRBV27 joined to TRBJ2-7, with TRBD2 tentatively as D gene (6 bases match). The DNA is TGTGCCAGCAGTTACCAGACGGGGGTCGACGAGCAGTACTTC. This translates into CASSYQTGVDEQYF.